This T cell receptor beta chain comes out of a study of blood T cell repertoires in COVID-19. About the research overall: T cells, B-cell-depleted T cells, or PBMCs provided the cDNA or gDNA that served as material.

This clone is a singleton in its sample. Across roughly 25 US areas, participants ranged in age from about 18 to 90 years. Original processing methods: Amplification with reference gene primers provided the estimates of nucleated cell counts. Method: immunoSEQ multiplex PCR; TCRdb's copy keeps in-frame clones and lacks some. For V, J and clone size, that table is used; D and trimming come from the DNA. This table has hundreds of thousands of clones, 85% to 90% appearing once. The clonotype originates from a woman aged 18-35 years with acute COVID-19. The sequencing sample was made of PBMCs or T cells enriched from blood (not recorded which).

The CDR3 protein is CASFGLAPGGYTF. CDR3 nucleotide sequence: TGTGCCAGTTTTGGACTCGCTCCCGGGGGCTACACCTTC. The chain is built from TRBV19 and TRBJ1-2, with unresolved D. Trimming removed 8 bases from V and 8 bases from J, with 18 bases in between. The CDR3 extends over 13 amino acids. Germline values: CDR1 LNHDA, CDR2 SQIVND (reference sequence).